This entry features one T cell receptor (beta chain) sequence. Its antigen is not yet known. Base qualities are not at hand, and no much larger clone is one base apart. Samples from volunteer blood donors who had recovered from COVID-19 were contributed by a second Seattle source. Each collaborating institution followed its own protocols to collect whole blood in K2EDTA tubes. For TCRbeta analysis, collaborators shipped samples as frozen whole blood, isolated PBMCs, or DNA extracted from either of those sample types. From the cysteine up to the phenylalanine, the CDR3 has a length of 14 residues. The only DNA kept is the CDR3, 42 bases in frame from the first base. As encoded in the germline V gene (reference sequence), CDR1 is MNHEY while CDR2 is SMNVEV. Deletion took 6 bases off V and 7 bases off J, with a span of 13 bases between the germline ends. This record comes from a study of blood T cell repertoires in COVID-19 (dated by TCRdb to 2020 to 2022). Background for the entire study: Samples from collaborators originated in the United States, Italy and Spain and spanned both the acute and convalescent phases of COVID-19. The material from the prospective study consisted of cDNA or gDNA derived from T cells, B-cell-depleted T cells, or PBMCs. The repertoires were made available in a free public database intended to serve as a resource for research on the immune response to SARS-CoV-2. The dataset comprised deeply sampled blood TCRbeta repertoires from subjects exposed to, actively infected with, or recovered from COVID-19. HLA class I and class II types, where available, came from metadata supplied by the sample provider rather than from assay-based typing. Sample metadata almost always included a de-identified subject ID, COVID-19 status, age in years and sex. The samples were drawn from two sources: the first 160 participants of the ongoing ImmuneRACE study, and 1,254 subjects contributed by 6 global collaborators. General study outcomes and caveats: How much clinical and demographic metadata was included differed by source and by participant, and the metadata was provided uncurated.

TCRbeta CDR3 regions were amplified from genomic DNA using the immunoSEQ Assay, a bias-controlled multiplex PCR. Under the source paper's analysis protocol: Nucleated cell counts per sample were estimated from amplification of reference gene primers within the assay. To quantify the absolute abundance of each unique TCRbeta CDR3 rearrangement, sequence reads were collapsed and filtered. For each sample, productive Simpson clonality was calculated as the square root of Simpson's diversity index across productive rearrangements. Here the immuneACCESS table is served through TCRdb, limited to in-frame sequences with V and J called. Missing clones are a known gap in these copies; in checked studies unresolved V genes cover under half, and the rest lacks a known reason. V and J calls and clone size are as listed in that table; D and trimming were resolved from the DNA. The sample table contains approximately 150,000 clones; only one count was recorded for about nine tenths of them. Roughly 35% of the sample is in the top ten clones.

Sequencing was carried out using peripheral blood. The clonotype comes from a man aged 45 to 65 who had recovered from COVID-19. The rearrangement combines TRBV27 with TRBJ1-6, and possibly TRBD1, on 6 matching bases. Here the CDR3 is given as CASRVGGVNSPLHF. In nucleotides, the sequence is TGTGCCAGCAGAGTAGGGGGTGTCAATTCACCCCTCCACTTT.